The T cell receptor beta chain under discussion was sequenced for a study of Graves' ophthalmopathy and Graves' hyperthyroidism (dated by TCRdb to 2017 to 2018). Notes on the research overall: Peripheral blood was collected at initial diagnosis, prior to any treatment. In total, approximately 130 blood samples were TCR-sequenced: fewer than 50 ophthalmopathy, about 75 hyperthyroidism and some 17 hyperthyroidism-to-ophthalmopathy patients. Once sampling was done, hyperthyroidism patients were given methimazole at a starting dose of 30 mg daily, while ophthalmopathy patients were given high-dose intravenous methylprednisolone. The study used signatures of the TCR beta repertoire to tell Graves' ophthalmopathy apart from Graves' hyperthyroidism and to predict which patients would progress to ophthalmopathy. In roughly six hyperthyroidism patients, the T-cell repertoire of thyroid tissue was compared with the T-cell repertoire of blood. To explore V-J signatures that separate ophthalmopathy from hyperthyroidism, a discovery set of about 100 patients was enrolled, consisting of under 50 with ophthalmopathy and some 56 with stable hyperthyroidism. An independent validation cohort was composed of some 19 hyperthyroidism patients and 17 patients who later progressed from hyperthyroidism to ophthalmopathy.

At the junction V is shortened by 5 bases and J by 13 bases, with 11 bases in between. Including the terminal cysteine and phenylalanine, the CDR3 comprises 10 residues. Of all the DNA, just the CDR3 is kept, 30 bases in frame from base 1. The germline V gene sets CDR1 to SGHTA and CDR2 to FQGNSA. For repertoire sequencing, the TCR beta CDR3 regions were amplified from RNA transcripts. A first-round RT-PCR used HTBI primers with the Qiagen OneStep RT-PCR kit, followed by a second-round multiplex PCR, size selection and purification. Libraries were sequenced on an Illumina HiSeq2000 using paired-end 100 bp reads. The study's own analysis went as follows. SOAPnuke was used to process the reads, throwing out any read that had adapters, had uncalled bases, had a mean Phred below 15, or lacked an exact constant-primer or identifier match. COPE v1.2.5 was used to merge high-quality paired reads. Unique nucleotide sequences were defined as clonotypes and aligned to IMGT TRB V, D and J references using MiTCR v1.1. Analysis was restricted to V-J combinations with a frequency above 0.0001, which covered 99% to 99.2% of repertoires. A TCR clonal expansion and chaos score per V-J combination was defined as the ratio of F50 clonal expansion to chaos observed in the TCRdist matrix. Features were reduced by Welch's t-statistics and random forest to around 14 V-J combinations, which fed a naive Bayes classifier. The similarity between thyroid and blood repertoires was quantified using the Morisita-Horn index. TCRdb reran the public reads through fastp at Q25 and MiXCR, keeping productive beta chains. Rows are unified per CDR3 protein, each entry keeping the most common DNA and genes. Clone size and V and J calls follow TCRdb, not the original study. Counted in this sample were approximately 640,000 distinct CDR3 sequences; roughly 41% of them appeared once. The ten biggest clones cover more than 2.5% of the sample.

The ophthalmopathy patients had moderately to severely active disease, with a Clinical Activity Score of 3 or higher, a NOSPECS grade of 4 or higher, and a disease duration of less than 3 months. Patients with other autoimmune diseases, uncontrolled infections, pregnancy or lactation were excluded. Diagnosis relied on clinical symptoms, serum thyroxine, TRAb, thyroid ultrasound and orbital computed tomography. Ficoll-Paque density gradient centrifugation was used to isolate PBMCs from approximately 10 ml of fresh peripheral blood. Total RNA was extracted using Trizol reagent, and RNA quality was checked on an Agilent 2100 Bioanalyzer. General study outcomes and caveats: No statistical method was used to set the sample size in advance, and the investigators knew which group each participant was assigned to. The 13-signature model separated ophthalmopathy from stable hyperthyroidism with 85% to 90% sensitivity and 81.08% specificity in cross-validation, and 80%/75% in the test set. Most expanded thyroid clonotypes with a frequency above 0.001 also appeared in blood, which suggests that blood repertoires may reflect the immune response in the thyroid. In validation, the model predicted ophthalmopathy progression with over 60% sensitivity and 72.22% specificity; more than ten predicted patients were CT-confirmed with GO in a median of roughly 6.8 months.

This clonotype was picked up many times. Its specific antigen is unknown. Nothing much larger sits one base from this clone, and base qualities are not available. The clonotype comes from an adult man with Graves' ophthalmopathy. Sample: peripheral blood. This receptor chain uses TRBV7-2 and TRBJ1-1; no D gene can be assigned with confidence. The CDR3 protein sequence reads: CASSGGVSFF. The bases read TGTGCCAGCAGCGGTGGGGTGAGTTTCTTT.